Sequencing of this T cell receptor (beta chain) was carried out in a study of cytotoxic CD8 clonotypes in ibrutinib-treated CLL. Study information: Included were roughly ten relapsed/refractory and approximately 15 treatment-naive patients, of whom some 17 were IGHV unmutated.

Whole-study findings and limits: There were differences in sampling times between sustained-remission and progressing patients. The study found clonality rose at ibrutinib response, then fell toward baseline at progression.

Per germline, CDR1 MNHEY and CDR2 SVGAGI. V lost 0 bases and J lost 1, with 9 bases in between. The CDR3 contains 15 residues. The protocol was immunoSEQ multiplex PCR, while the TCRdb copy is restricted to in-frame clones and leaves out a portion. The table has 150,000 or so clones, roughly 76% seen once. Worth noting for this clone: Its antigen remains unidentified.

This TCR came from a human donor with chronic lymphocytic leukemia. The chain links TRBV6-5 to TRBJ1-1, with a tentative D call TRBD1 (6 bases). Here the sequenced sample was PBMCs, taken after 24 months of ibrutinib treatment. The CDR3 reads CASSYSGAANTEAFF. CDR3 sequence (DNA): TGTGCCAGCAGTTACTCGGGGGCCGCGAACACTGAAGCTTTCTTT.